This TCR beta chain originates from a study of cytomegalovirus exposure and HLA in healthy donors. Across the study: Sequencing of about 179 million T cells in an earlier analysis found around 110 million unique TCR beta sequences. Study outcomes and limitations: Association of 17,000 or so TCR beta sequences with HLA alleles was found at 0.05 false discovery rate in a later analysis. A later analysis reportedly identified an Asian-associated ancestry cluster as carrying fewer N-insertions than the roughly 670-donor mean.

V lost 7 bases to trimming and J lost 0 bases, with 10 bases between them. Germline CDR1 and CDR2: MGHDK and SYGVNS. The CDR3 sequence is 14 residues long. With respect to this clone: The antigen is undetermined.

In the PCR, 60 Vbeta and 13 Jbeta primers were used. Only in-frame clones appear in the TCRdb table, and some are missing; sequencing was by immunoSEQ multiplex PCR. The table has about 160,000 clones, about 80% seen once; the top ten hold approximately 1%. Sampled while nominally healthy, donors likely had unrecorded immune exposures. The rearrangement uses TRBV25-1 and TRBJ1-3, with D perhaps matching TRBD1 (6 bases). What was sequenced was PBMCs. This sequence was found in a woman aged 35 to 49 in good health and CMV-seronegative. The CDR3 nucleotides are TGTGCCAGCACTACAGGGAGCTCTGGAAACACCATATATTTT. It yields the protein CASTTGSSGNTIYF.